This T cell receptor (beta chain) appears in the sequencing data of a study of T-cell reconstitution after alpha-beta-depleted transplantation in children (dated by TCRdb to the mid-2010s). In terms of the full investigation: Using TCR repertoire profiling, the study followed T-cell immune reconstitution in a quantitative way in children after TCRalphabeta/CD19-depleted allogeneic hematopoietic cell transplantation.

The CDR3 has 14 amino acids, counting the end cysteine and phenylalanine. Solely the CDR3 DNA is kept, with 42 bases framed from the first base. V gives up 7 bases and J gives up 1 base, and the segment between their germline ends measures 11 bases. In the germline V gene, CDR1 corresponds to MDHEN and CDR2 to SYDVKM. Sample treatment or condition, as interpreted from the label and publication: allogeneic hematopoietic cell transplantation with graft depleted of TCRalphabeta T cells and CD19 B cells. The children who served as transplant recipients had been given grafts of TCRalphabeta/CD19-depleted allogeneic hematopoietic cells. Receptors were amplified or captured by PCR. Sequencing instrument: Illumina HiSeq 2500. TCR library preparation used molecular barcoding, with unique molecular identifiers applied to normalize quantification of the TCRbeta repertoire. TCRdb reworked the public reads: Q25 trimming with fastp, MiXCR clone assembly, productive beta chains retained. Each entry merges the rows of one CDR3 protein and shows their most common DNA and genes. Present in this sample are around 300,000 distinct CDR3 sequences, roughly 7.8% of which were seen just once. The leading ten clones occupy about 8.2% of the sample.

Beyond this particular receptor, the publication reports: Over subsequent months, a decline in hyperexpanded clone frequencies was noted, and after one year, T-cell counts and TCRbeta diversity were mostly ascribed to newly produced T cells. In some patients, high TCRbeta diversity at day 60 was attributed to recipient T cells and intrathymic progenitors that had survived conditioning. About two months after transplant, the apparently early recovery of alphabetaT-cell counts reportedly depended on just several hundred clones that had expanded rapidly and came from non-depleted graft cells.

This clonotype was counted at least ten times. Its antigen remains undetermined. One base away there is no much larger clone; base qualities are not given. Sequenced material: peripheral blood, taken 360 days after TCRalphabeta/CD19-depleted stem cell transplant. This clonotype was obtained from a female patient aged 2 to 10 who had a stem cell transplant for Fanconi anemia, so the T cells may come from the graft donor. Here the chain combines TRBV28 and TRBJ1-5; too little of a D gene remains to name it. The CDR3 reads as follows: CASTRVVSNQPQHF. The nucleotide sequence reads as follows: TGTGCCAGCACTCGGGTTGTAAGCAATCAGCCCCAGCATTTT.